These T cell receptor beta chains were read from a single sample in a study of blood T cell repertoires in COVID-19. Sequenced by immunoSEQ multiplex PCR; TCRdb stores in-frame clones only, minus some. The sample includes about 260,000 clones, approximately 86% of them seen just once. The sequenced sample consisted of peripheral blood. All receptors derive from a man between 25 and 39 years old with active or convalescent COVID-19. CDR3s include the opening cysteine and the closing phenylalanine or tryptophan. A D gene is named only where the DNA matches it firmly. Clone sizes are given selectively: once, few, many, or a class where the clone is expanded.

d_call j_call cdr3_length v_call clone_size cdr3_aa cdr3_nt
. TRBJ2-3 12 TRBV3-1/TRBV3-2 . CASSKRGGTQYF TGTGCCAGCAGCAAAAGAGGGGGTACGCAGTATTTT
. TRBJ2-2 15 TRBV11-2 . CASSTTRGGGGELFF TGTGCCAGCAGCACAACCCGAGGGGGGGGCGGGGAGCTGTTTTTT
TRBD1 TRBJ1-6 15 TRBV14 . CASSDRQGTNSPLHF TGTGCCAGCAGCGACCGACAGGGGACGAATTCACCCCTCCACTTT
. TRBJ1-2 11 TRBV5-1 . CASSSGVGYTF TGCGCCAGCAGCTCAGGGGTTGGCTACACCTTC
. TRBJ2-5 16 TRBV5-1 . CASSLGGVGAQETQYF TGCGCCAGCAGCCTGGGGGGTGTGGGGGCTCAAGAGACCCAGTACTTC
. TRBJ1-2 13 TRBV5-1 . CASSAGRLYGYTF TGCGCCAGCAGCGCGGGACGTCTCTATGGCTACACCTTC
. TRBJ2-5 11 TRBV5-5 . CASSREETQYF TGTGCCAGCAGCCGAGAAGAGACCCAGTACTTC
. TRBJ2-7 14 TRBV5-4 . CASSLPPHSYEQYF TGTGCCAGCAGCTTGCCCCCCCACTCCTACGAGCAGTACTTC
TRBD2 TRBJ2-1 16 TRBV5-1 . CASSTGLAGGHNEQFF TGCGCCAGCAGCACCGGACTAGCGGGGGGTCACAATGAGCAGTTCTTC
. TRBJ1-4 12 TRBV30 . CAWSAGFEKLFF TGTGCCTGGAGCGCCGGTTTTGAAAAACTGTTTTTT
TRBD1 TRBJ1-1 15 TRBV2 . CASSWTGVTNTEAFF TGTGCCAGCAGTTGGACAGGGGTCACGAACACTGAAGCTTTCTTT
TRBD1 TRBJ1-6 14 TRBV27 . CASSWDRENSPLHF TGTGCCAGCAGTTGGGACAGAGAGAATTCACCCCTCCACTTT
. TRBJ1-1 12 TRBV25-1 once CASSDPSTEAFF TGTGCCAGCAGTGACCCGAGCACTGAAGCTTTCTTT
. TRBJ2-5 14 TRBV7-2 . CASSARGIQETQYF TGTGCCAGCAGCGCTCGGGGGATTCAAGAGACCCAGTACTTC
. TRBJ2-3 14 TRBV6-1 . CASSPRGATDTQYF TGTGCCAGCAGTCCCAGGGGGGCCACAGATACGCAGTATTTT
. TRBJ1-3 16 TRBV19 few CASRATGRSSGNTIYF TGTGCCAGTAGGGCTACCGGCAGGTCCTCTGGAAACACCATATATTTT
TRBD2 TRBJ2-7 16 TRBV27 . CASSLTPGLAGREQYF TGTGCCAGCAGTCTCACTCCCGGACTAGCGGGGCGCGAGCAGTACTTC
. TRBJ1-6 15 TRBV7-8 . CASSLSGSSGSPLHF TGTGCCAGCAGCTTATCGGGGTCCTCGGGGTCACCCCTCCACTTT
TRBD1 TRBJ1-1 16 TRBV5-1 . CASSLDRGAGGTEAFF TGCGCCAGCAGCCTGGACAGGGGCGCGGGGGGAACTGAAGCTTTCTTT
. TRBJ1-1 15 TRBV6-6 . CASSYQGPDDTEAFF TGTGCCAGCAGCTACCAGGGTCCCGATGACACTGAAGCTTTCTTT
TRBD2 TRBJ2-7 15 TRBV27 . CASSWGGGLGYEQYF TGTGCCAGCAGTTGGGGCGGGGGACTAGGTTACGAGCAGTACTTC
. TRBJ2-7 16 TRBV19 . CASSIDSTAASYEQYF TGTGCCAGTAGTATAGATTCCACGGCGGCCTCCTACGAGCAGTACTTC
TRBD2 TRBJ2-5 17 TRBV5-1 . CASSSNAGLAGAETQYF TGCGCCAGCAGCTCTAACGCTGGGCTAGCGGGGGCCGAGACCCAGTACTTC
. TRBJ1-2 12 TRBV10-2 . CATRGLGDNCTF TGCGCCACGCGGGGTTTGGGGGATAATTGCACCTTC
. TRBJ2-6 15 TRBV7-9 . CASSLTASGANVLTF TGTGCCAGCAGCTTAACAGCCTCTGGGGCCAACGTCCTGACTTTC
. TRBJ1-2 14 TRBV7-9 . CASSRAAYNYGYTF TGTGCCAGCTCGAGGGCAGCATATAACTATGGCTACACCTTC
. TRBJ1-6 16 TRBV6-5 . CASSYSRFGAGSPLHF TGTGCCAGCAGTTACTCGAGGTTTGGGGCAGGTTCACCCCTCCACTTT
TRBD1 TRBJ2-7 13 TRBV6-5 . CASRTGTGYEQYF TGTGCCAGCAGGACCGGGACAGGGTACGAGCAGTACTTC
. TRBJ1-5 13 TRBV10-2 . CASRSQPNQPQHF TGCGCCAGCAGATCACAGCCCAATCAGCCCCAGCATTTT
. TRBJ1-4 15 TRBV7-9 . CASSLAIGAAEKLFF TGTGCCAGCAGCTTAGCTATAGGGGCGGCCGAAAAACTGTTTTTT
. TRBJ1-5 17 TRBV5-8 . CASSLNVFLGEGPPQHF TGTGCCAGCAGCTTAAATGTATTCTTAGGGGAAGGGCCCCCCCAGCATTTT
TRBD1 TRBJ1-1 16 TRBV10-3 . CAISDPGQGNLGEAFF TGTGCCATCAGTGACCCGGGACAGGGGAATTTAGGTGAAGCTTTCTTT
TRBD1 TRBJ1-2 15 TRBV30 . CAWSGTGVVWGGYTF TGTGCCTGGTCCGGGACAGGGGTTGTGTGGGGTGGCTACACCTTC
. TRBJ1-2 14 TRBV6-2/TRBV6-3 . CASSRPGGDYGYTF TGTGCCAGCAGTCGCCCTGGAGGGGACTATGGCTACACCTTC
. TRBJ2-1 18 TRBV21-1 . CASSKVGLAVSEYNEQFF TGTGCCAGCAGCAAAGTGGGACTAGCGGTTAGCGAATACAATGAGCAGTTCTTC
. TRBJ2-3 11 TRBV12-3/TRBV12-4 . CASSFLDTQYF TGTGCCAGCAGTTTCCTCGATACGCAGTATTTT
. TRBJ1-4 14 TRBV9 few CASGGPSRNEKLFF TGTGCCAGCGGAGGGCCCAGCCGGAATGAAAAACTGTTTTTT
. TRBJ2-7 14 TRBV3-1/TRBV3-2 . CASSQDLRGNEQYF TGTGCCAGCAGCCAAGATCTCAGGGGAAACGAGCAGTACTTC
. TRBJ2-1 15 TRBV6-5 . CASRVSLSSYNEQFF TGTGCCAGCAGGGTTAGCTTGAGCTCCTACAATGAGCAGTTCTTC
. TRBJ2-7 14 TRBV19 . CASSIASNSYEQYF TGTGCCAGTAGTATAGCGTCTAACTCCTACGAGCAGTACTTC
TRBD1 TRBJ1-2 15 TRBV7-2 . CASSYDPTGSYGYTF TGTGCCAGCAGCTACGACCCGACAGGGTCCTATGGCTACACCTTC
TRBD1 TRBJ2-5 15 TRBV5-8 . CASSLVGTGKETQYF TGTGCCAGCAGCTTGGTAGGGACAGGGAAAGAGACCCAGTACTTC